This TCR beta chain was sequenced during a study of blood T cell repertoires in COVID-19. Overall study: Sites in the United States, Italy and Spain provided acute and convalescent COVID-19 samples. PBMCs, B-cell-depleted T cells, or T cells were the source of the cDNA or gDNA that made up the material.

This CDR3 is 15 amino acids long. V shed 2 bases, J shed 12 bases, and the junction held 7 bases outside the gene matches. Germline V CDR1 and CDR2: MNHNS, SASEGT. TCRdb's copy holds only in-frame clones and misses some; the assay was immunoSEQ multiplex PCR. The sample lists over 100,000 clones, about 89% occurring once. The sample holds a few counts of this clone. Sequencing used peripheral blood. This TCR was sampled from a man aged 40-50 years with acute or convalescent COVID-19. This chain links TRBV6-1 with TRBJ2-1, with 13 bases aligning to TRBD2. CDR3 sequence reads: CASSERGTSGVWQFF. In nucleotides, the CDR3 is TGTGCCAGCAGTGAAAGGGGGACTAGCGGGGTGTGGCAGTTCTTC.